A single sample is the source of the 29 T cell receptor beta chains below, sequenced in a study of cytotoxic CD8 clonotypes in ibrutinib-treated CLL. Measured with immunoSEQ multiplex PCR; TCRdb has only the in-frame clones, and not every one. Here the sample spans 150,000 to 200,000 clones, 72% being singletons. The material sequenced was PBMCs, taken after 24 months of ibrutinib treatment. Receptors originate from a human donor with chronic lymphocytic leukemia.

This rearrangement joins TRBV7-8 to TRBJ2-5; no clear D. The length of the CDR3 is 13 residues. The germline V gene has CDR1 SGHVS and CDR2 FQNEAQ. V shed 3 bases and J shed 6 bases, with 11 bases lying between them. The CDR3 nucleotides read TGTGCCAGCAGCTTCCCCATTAGTCAGACCCAGTACTTC. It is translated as CASSFPISQTQYF. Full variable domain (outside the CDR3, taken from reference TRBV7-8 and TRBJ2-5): GAGVSQSPRYKVAKRGQDVALRCDPISGHVSLFWYQQALGQGPEFLTYFQNEAQLDKSGLPSDRFFAERPEGSVSTLKIQRTQQEDSAVYLCASSFPISQTQYFGPGTRLLVL.

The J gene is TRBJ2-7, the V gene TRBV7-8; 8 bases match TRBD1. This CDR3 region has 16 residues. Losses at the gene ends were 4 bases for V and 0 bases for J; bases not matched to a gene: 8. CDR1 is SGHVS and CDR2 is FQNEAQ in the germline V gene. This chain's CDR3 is CASSSPGQASSYEQYF. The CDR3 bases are TGTGCCAGCAGCTCTCCGGGACAGGCAAGCTCCTACGAGCAGTACTTC. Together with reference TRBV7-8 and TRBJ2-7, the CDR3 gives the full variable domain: GAGVSQSPRYKVAKRGQDVALRCDPISGHVSLFWYQQALGQGPEFLTYFQNEAQLDKSGLPSDRFFAERPEGSVSTLKIQRTQQEDSAVYLCASSSPGQASSYEQYFGPGTRLTVT.

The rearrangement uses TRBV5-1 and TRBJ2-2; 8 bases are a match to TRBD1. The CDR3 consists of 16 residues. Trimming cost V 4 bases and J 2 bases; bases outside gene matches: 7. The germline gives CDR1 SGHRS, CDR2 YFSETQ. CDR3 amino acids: CASSLRTGRNTGELFF. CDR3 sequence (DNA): TGCGCCAGCAGCCTTCGGACAGGGAGAAACACCGGGGAGCTGTTTTTT.

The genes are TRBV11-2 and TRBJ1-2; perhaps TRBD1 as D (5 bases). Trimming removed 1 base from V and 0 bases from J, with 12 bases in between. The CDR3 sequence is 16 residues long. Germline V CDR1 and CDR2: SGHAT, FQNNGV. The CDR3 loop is CASSLGAGLANYGYTF. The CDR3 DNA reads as TGTGCCAGCAGCTTAGGGGCAGGGCTAGCTAACTATGGCTACACCTTC.

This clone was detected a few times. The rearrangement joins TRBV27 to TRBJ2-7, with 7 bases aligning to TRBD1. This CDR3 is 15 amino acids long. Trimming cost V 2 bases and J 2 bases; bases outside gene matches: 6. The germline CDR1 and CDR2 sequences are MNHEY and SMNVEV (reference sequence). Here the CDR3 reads CASSLSKGAPYEQYF. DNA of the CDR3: TGTGCCAGCAGTTTAAGCAAGGGGGCCCCCTACGAGCAGTACTTC.

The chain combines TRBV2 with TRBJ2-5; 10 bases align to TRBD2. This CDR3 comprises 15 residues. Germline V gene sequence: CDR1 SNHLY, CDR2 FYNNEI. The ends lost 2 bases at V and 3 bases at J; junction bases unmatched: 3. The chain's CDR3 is CASSELAGVEETQYF. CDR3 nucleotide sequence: TGTGCCAGCAGTGAACTAGCGGGAGTCGAAGAGACCCAGTACTTC.

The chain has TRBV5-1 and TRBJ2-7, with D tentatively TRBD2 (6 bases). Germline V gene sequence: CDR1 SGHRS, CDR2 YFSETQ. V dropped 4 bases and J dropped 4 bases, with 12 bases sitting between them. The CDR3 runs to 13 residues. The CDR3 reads CASSHGSGYEQYF. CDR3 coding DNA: TGCGCCAGCAGCCACGGGAGTGGGTACGAGCAGTACTTC. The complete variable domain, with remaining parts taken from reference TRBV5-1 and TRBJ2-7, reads KAGVTQTPRYLIKTRGQQVTLSCSPISGHRSVSWYQQTPGQGLQFLFEYFSETQRNKGNFPGRFSGRQFSNSRSEMNVSTLELGDSALYLCASSHGSGYEQYFGPGTRLTVT.

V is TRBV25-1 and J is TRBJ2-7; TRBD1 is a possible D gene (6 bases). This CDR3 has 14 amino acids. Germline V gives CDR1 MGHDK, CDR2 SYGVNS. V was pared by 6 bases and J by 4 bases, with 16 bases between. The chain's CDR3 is CASSNPGHTYEQYF. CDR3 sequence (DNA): TGTGCCAGCAGCAATCCGGGACACACGTACGAGCAGTACTTC.

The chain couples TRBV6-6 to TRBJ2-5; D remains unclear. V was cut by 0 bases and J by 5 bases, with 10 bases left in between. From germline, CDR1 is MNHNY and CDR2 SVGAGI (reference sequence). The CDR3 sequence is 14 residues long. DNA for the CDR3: TGTGCCAGCAGTTACTCAAATCTCGGGGAGACCCAGTACTTC. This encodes CASSYSNLGETQYF.

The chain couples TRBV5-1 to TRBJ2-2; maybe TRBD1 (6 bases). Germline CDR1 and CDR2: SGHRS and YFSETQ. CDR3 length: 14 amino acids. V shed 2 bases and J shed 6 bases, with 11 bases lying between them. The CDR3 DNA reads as TGCGCCAGCAGCTTCCGGACAGAGTCCGGGGAGCTGTTTTTT. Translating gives CASSFRTESGELFF.

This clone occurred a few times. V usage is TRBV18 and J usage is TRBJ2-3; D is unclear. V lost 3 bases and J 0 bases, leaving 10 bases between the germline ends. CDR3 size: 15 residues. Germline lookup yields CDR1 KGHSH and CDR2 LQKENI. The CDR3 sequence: CASSPGGTSTDTQYF. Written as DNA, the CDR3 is TGTGCCAGCTCACCTGGCGGCACTAGCACAGATACGCAGTATTTT.

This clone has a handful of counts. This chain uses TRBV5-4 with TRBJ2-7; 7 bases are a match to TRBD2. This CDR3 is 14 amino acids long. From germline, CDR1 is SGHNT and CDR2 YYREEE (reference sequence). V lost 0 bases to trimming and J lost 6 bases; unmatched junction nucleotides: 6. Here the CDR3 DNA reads TGTGCCAGCAGCTTGGTCTCAGCGGGGAGCGAGCAGTACTTC. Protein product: CASSLVSAGSEQYF. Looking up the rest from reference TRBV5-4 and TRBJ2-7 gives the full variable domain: ETGVTQSPTHLIKTRGQQVTLRCSSQSGHNTVSWYQQALGQGPQFIFQYYREEENGRGNFPPRFSGLQFPNYSSELNVNALELDDSALYLCASSLVSAGSEQYFGPGTRLTVT.

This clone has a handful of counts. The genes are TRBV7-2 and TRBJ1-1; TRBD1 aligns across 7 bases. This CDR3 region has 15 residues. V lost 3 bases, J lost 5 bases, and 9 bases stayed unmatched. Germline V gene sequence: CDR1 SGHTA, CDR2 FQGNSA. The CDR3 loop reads CASSFLQGGITEAFF. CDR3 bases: TGTGCCAGCAGCTTCCTGCAGGGGGGAATTACTGAAGCTTTCTTT.

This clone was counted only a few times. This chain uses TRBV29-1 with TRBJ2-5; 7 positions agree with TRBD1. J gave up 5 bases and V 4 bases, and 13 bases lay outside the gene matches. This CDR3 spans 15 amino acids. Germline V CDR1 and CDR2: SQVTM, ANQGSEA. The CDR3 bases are TGCAGCGTTGGCAAACAGGGGTCTTGGGGTGAGACCCAGTACTTC. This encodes CSVGKQGSWGETQYF. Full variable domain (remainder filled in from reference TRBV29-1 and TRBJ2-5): SAVISQKPSRDICQRGTSLTIQCQVDSQVTMMFWYRQQPGQSLTLIATANQGSEATYESGFVIDKFPISRPNLTFSTLTVSNMSPEDSSIYLCSVGKQGSWGETQYFGPGTRLLVL.

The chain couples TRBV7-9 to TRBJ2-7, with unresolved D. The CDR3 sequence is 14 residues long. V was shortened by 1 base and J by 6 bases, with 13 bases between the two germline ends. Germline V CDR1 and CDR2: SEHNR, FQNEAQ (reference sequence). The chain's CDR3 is CASSLGVDLPEQYF. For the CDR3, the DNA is TGTGCCAGCAGCTTAGGGGTGGACCTCCCCGAGCAGTACTTC.

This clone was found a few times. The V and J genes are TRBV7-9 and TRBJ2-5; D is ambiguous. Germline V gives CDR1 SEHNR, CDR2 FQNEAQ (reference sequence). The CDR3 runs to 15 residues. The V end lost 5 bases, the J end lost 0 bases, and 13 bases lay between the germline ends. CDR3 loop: CASSPFRHNQETQYF. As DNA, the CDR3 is TGTGCCAGCAGCCCGTTCCGACATAACCAAGAGACCCAGTACTTC.

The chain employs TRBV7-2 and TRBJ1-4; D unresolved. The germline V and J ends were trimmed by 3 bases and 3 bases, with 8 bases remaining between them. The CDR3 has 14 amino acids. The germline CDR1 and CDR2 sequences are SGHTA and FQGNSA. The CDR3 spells CASSFRKANEKLFF. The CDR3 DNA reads TGTGCCAGCAGCTTCAGAAAAGCTAATGAAAAACTGTTTTTT. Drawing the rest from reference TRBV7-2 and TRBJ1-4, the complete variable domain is GAGVSQSPSNKVTEKGKDVELRCDPISGHTALYWYRQSLGQGLEFLIYFQGNSAPDKSGLPSDRFSAERTGGSVSTLTIQRTQQEDSAVYLCASSFRKANEKLFFGSGTQLSVL.

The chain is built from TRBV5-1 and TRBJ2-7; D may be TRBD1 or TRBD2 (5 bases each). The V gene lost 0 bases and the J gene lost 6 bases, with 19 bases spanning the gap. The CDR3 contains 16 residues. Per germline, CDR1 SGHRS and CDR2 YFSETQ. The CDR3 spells CASSLGVGDPVREQYF. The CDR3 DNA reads TGCGCCAGCAGCTTGGGTGTGGGGGACCCCGTGCGCGAGCAGTACTTC.

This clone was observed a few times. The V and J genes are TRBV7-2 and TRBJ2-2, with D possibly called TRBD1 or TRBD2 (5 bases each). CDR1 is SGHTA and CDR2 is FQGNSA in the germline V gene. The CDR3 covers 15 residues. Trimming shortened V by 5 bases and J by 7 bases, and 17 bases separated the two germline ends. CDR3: CASSQLGVRGGELFF. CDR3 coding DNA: TGTGCCAGCAGCCAATTGGGGGTACGGGGCGGGGAGCTGTTTTTT.

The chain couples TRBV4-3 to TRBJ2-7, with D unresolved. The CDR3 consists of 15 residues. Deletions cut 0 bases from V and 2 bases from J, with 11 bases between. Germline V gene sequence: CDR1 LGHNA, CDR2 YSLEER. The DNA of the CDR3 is TGCGCCAGCAGCCAAGATCGTTGGCTAGCCTACGAGCAGTACTTC. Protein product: CASSQDRWLAYEQYF.

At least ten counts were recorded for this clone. Here the CDR3 DNA reads TGTGCCACCAGCAGAACAACAGGGGGAGAGACCCAGTACTTC. This sequence encodes CATSRTTGGETQYF. The chain is built from TRBV15 and TRBJ2-5; 8 nucleotides agree with TRBD1. The J segment lost 4 bases and the V segment lost 2 bases, leaving 3 bases of the junction unmatched. The CDR3 runs to 14 residues. Germline loops: CDR1 LNHNV, CDR2 YYDKDF (reference sequence).

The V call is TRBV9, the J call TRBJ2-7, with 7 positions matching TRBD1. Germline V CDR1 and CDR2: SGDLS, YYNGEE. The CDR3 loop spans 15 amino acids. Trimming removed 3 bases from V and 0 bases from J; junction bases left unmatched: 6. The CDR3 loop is CASSARGDSSYEQYF. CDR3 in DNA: TGTGCCAGCAGCGCAAGAGGGGACAGCTCCTACGAGCAGTACTTC.

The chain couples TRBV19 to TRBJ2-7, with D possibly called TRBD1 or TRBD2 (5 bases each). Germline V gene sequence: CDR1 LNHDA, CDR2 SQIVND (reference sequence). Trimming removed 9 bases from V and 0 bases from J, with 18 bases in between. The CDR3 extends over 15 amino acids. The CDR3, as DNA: TGTGCCAGCGGACCGGGACGGAGCCACTCCTACGAGCAGTACTTC. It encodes CASGPGRSHSYEQYF.

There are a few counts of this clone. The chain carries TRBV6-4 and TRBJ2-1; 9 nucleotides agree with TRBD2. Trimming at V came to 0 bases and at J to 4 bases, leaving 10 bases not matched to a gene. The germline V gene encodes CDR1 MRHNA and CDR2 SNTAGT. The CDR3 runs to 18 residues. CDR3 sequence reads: CASSDSRGPGLAYNEQFF. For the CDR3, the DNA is TGTGCCAGCAGTGACTCGAGGGGACCGGGACTAGCTTACAATGAGCAGTTCTTC.

The CDR3 here is CASSQESRGIVSYEQYF. Written as DNA, the CDR3 is TGCGCCAGCAGCCAAGAATCTCGCGGGATAGTCTCCTACGAGCAGTACTTC. The chain links TRBV4-3 to TRBJ2-7; D may be TRBD2 (6 bases). This CDR3 has 17 residues. Germline V lookup: CDR1 LGHNA, CDR2 YSLEER. Trimming cost V 0 bases and J 0 bases, with 15 bases left between them.

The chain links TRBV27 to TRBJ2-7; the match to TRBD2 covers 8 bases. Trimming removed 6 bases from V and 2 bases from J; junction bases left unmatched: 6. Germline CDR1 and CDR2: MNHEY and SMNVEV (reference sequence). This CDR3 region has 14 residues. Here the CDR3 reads CASSSIAGTYEQYF. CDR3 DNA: TGTGCCAGCAGCTCCATAGCGGGGACCTACGAGCAGTACTTC.

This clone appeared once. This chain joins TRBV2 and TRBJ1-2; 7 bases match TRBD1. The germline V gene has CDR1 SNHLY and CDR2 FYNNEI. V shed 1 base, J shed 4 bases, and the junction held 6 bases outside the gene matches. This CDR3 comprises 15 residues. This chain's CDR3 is CASSEVRGSSYGYTF. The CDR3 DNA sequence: TGTGCCAGCAGTGAAGTCAGGGGGAGTTCCTATGGCTACACCTTC.

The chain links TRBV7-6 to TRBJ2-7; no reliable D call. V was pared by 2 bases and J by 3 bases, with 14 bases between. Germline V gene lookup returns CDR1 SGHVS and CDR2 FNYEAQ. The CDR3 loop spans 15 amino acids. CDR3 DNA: TGTGCCAGCAGCTTACAAGGTACTGAGTTCTACGAGCAGTACTTC. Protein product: CASSLQGTEFYEQYF. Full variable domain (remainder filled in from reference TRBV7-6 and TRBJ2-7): GAGVSQSPRYKVTKRGQDVALRCDPISGHVSLYWYRQALGQGPEFLTYFNYEAQQDKSGLPNDRFSAERPEGSISTLTIQRTEQRDSAMYRCASSLQGTEFYEQYFGPGTRLTVT.

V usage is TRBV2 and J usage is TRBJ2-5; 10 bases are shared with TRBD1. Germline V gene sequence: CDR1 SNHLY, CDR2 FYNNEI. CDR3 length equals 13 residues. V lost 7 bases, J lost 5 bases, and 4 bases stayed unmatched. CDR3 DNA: TGTGCCAGCACGGGACAGGGGCGGGAGACCCAGTACTTC. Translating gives CASTGQGRETQYF.